The T cell receptor (beta chain) described here comes from a study of blood T cell repertoires in COVID-19. Study-wide background: PBMCs, B-cell-depleted T cells, or T cells were the source of the cDNA or gDNA that made up the material.

Original data processing: Estimation of nucleated cell counts was performed using reference gene primer amplification. Sequenced by immunoSEQ multiplex PCR; TCRdb stores in-frame clones only, minus some. V, J and clone size are taken as reported in that table, and D and trimming were inferred from the DNA itself. The repertoire consists of around 200,000 clones, with approximately 80% occurring once and the leading ten covering 7.4%. From germline, CDR1 is PRHDT and CDR2 FYEKMQ (reference sequence). V lost 0 bases and J lost 2; bases outside the gene matches: 3. The CDR3 has 15 residues. The sequence was obtained from a woman in her thirties or forties with acute COVID-19. The sample consisted of PBMCs or T cells enriched from blood (not recorded which). This chain links TRBV13 with TRBJ1-2, with 7 bases matching TRBD1. CDR3 DNA: TGTGCCAGCAGCTTAGGACAGGGGAACAACTATGGCTACACCTTC. It is translated as CASSLGQGNNYGYTF.